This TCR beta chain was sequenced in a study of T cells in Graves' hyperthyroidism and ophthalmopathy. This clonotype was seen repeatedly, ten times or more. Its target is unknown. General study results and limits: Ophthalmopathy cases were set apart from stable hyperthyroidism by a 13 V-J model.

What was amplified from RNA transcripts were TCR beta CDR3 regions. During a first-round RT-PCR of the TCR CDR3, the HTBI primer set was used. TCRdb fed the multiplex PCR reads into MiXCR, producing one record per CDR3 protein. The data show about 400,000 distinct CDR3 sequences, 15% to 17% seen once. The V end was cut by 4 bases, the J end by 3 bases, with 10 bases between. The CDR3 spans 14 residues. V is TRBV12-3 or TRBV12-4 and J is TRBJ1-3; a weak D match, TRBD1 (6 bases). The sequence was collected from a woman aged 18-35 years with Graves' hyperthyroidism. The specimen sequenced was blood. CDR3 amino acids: CASSSRGDGNTIYF. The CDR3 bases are TGTGCCAGCAGTTCCAGGGGAGATGGAAACACCATATATTTT.